This T cell receptor (beta chain) was documented in a study of control samples from healthy donors and cancer patients. Trimming took 5 bases from V and 10 from J; bases not matched to a gene: 11. CDR3 length: 15 amino acids. CDR1 and CDR2 from the germline V gene are SGHAT and FQNNGV. Sequenced by immunoSEQ multiplex PCR; TCRdb stores in-frame clones only, minus some. The profile covers tens of thousands of clones, with 95% appearing a single time and 2.4% taken by the ten largest. The clonotype comes from a young man in good health. The chain joins TRBV11-2 to TRBJ1-6; 7 positions match TRBD1. Sequencing input: blood. CDR3 in amino acids: CASSARDSSISPLHF. The DNA of the CDR3 is TGTGCCAGCAGCGCCAGGGACAGCTCGATATCACCCCTCCACTTT. Supplemented by reference TRBV11-2 and TRBJ1-6, the full variable domain reads EAGVAQSPRYKIIEKRQSVAFWCNPISGHATLYWYQQILGQGPKLLIQFQNNGVVDDSQLPKDRFSAERLKGVDSTLKIQPAKLEDSAVYLCASSARDSSISPLHFGNGTRLTVT.